The 20 T cell receptor beta chains reported below all come from one sample, sequenced in a study of T cell repertoires in cytomegalovirus infection. TCRdb re-called the reads with MiXCR, one entry per CDR3 protein. The sample records about a million distinct CDR3 sequences, approximately 32% being singletons. What these receptors recognize is not known. Sequencing was performed on cultured CD8+ T cells from PBMCs, taken from culture after CMV antigen stimulation. Receptors were obtained from a human donor in good health (CMV status not recorded). Some clones in this sample may be carry-over from other donors' samples.

This clonotype was observed a few times. The rearrangement uses TRBV7-9 and TRBJ2-1, with D maybe TRBD2 (7 bases). The germline V gene has CDR1 SEHNR and CDR2 FQNEAQ (reference sequence). Trimming took 6 bases from V and 5 from J, leaving 17 bases between them. The CDR3 contains 15 residues. CDR3 in DNA: TGTGCCAGCAGTCAAGGGGGGGCGTCTAACAATGAGCAGTTCTTC. It translates to CASSQGGASNNEQFF.

About this clonotype: This may be a read error, as it is one base from a much larger clone. The rearrangement uses TRBV7-9 and TRBJ2-1; D gene unclear. V was pared by 6 bases and J by 4 bases, with 4 bases between. CDR3 size: 11 residues. CDR1 and CDR2 (germline): SEHNR, FQNEAQ (reference sequence). CDR3 sequence (DNA): TGTGCCAGCAGAGCTTACAATGAGCAGTTCTTC. It codes for CASRAYNEQFF.

Note on this clonotype: Just one base apart from a much larger clone, this may be a read error. The chain uses TRBV7-1 and TRBJ2-1, with D maybe TRBD2 (6 bases). TRBV7-1 is an ORF, and what it does is uncertain. There are 14 residues in the CDR3. The CDR3 DNA is TGTGTCAGCATTCACCGGGACTTTTACAATGAGCAGTTCTTC. This gives the protein CVSIHRDFYNEQFF.

The rearrangement links TRBV25-1 to TRBJ1-1; a possible D gene is TRBD1 (5 bases). The V end was cut by 2 bases, the J end by 5 bases, with 12 bases between. This CDR3 is built from 14 residues. Looked up from germline, CDR1 is MGHDK and CDR2 is SYGVNS. The CDR3: CASSEAGMGTEAFF. In nucleotides, the CDR3 is TGTGCCAGCAGTGAAGCAGGGATGGGTACTGAAGCTTTCTTT.

The chain is built from TRBV4-1 and TRBJ1-1; the D gene is possibly TRBD1 (6 bases). The CDR3 loop spans 16 amino acids. The germline CDR1 and CDR2 sequences are MGHRA and YSYEKL. V lost 3 bases and J 0 bases, leaving 14 bases between the germline ends. For the CDR3, the DNA is TGCGCCAGCAGCCATCACCGGGACACTTTGAACACTGAAGCTTTCTTT. Amino acid sequence: CASSHHRDTLNTEAFF.

There are many counts of this clonotype. The J gene is TRBJ2-5, the V gene TRBV7-6; D might be TRBD1 or TRBD2, each matching 5 bases. Germline CDR1 SGHVS, CDR2 FNYEAQ. The CDR3 extends over 16 amino acids. The V and J ends lost 5 bases and 3 bases respectively, with 19 bases between them. The CDR3 is CASSPVGDRNKETQYF. CDR3 bases: TGTGCCAGCAGCCCAGTAGGGGACCGAAATAAAGAGACCCAGTACTTC.

Notes on this clonotype: A much larger clone is a single base away; this may be a read error. The chain has TRBV28 and TRBJ1-2; D gene uncertain. The CDR3 consists of 11 residues. Germline CDR1 and CDR2: MDHEN and SYDVKM. The CDR3 here is CANSFKGGYTF. The CDR3 coding sequence is TGTGCCAACAGTTTCAAGGGAGGCTACACCTTC.

This chain uses TRBV19 with TRBJ2-3, with 8 positions matching TRBD1. The CDR3 is 14 residues long. CDR1 LNHDA and CDR2 SQIVND come from the germline V gene (reference sequence). V was pared by 7 bases and J by 12 bases, with 15 bases of the junction left unmatched. CDR3 amino acids: CASNSWTGYIIQYF. The CDR3 DNA reads TGTGCCAGTAATTCTTGGACAGGGTACATAATACAGTATTTT.

The rearrangement uses TRBV20-1 and TRBJ2-7; 14 positions match TRBD2. Germline CDR1 is DFQATT and CDR2 is SNEGSKA (reference sequence). The CDR3 extends over 16 amino acids. V lost 3 bases, J lost 3 bases, and 7 bases stayed unmatched. The CDR3 bases are TGCAGTGCTAGGCCGGGACTAGCGGGGGACCACTACGAGCAGTACGTC. Its protein product is CSARPGLAGDHYEQYV.

J is TRBJ1-1 and V is TRBV25-1, with 8 bases lining up with TRBD1. The length of the CDR3 is 15 residues. J was trimmed by 6 bases and V by 5 bases; bases with no gene match: 11. Germline CDR1 is MGHDK and CDR2 is SYGVNS. Written as DNA, the CDR3 is TGTGCCAGCAGTCCGGACAGGGCTCCTAACTCTGAAGCTTTCTTT. This translates into CASSPDRAPNSEAFF. The entire variable domain, with the rest obtained from reference TRBV25-1 and TRBJ1-1, is as follows: EADIYQTPRYLVIGTGKKITLECSQTMGHDKMYWYQQDPGMELHLIHYSYGVNSTEKGDLSSESTVSRIRTEHFPLTLESARPSHTSQYLCASSPDRAPNSEAFFGQGTRLTVV.

This clonotype occurred a few times. The chain uses TRBV28 and TRBJ2-5; D may correspond to TRBD1 or TRBD2 (6 bases each). V gave up 3 bases and J gave up 4 bases, with 21 bases separating them. Germline V gene sequence: CDR1 MDHEN, CDR2 SYDVKM. The CDR3 is 17 amino acids. DNA for the CDR3: TGTGCCAGCAGTTTCTCTTGGAGGGGGAGCGAGAGAGAGACCCAGTACTTC. Encoded protein: CASSFSWRGSERETQYF.

This clonotype was detected ten times or more. V and J are TRBV4-1 and TRBJ2-1; D ambiguous. The CDR3 is made up of 15 amino acids. Trimming left V 1 base short and J 4 bases short, with 11 bases between. Germline loops: CDR1 MGHRA, CDR2 YSYEKL. In DNA, the CDR3 is TGCGCCAGCAGCCAAGTGGCTGGTGTATACAATGAGCAGTTCTTC. It translates to CASSQVAGVYNEQFF.

The V and J genes are TRBV12-3 or TRBV12-4 and TRBJ2-4; D possibly corresponds to TRBD2 (5 bases). V lost 3 bases and J lost 0, with 6 bases in between. The CDR3 length is 14 residues. The CDR3 here is CASSFAGAKNIQYF. The CDR3 bases are TGTGCCAGCAGTTTCGCGGGAGCCAAAAACATTCAGTACTTC.

The V call is TRBV11-3, the J call TRBJ2-7; 7 bases fit TRBD1. The J segment lost 2 bases and the V segment lost 1 base, leaving 11 bases of the junction unmatched. From germline, CDR1 is SGHNT and CDR2 YENEEA. This CDR3 spans 17 amino acids. The CDR3 spells CASSLVIYPGQPYEQYV. CDR3 DNA sequence: TGTGCCAGCAGCTTAGTGATATACCCGGGACAGCCCTACGAGCAGTACGTC.

This clonotype appeared a few times. The V gene is TRBV6-2 or TRBV6-3, the J gene TRBJ1-1; D unresolved. Germline CDR1 MNHEY, CDR2 SVGEGT. V lost 2 bases and J 7 bases, leaving 11 bases between the germline ends. This CDR3 is built from 13 residues. CDR3 loop: CASSYGFGSEAFF. The CDR3 nucleotides are TGTGCCAGCAGTTACGGGTTTGGCAGTGAAGCTTTCTTT.

V usage is TRBV2 and J usage is TRBJ1-2; no clear D gene. This CDR3 spans 12 amino acids. The V end was cut by 10 bases, the J end by 2 bases, with 11 bases between. In germline, CDR1 is SNHLY, CDR2 FYNNEI. The CDR3 coding sequence is TGTGCCATCATCGCGGAGAACTATGGCTACACCTTC. Its translation: CAIIAENYGYTF. The full variable domain, with the rest looked up from reference TRBV2 and TRBJ1-2, is EPEVTQTPSHQVTQMGQEVILRCVPISNHLYFYWYRQILGQKVEFLVSFYNNEISEKSEIFDDQFSVERPDGSNFTLKIRSTKLEDSAMYFCAIIAENYGYTFGSGTRLTVV.

This clonotype appeared a few times. The chain joins TRBV5-8 to TRBJ2-5; a weak D match, TRBD1 (6 bases). Germline values: CDR1 SGHTS, CDR2 YDEGEE. Trimming stripped 6 bases from V and 4 bases from J, with 19 bases between. The CDR3 contains 15 residues. CDR3 in DNA: TGTGCCAGCATCTGGGGGCAGGGATGGGGAGAGACCCAGTACTTC. This encodes CASIWGQGWGETQYF.

In its sample, this clonotype was seen a few times. The chain joins TRBV7-8 to TRBJ1-1; TRBD1 is a possible D gene (5 bases). Looked up from germline, CDR1 is SGHVS and CDR2 is FQNEAQ. Trimming shortened V by 5 bases and J by 2 bases, and 15 bases separated the two germline ends. The CDR3 is 15 amino acids. DNA of the CDR3: TGTGCCAGCAGCCCAGACCAGGGATACAACACTGAAGCTTTCTTT. This sequence encodes CASSPDQGYNTEAFF.

J is TRBJ1-1 and V is TRBV28, with D perhaps matching TRBD1 (5 bases). The germline gives CDR1 MDHEN, CDR2 SYDVKM. This CDR3 is 18 amino acids long. V shed 6 bases and J shed 4 bases, with 27 bases lying between them. The CDR3 protein is CASSYRGGGMDFGTEAFF. DNA of the CDR3: TGTGCCAGCAGCTACCGTGGGGGGGGAATGGATTTCGGCACTGAAGCTTTCTTT.

Points on this clonotype: Relative to the germline gene, one junction end is altered; a read error may explain this. V is TRBV24-1 and J is TRBJ2-5, with D maybe TRBD1 (6 bases). The CDR3 covers 14 residues. Germline CDR1 reads KGHDR; CDR2 reads SFDVKD. The CDR3 sequence: CATSETGTREAQYF. Here the CDR3 DNA reads TGTGCCACCAGTGAGACAGGTACAAGAGAGGCCCAGTACTTC.